This T cell receptor (beta chain) was captured by sequencing in a study of blood T cell repertoires in COVID-19. Sequencing used immunoSEQ multiplex PCR; TCRdb keeps in-frame clones, though not all of them. In the table there are roughly 80,000 clones, around 90% of which are singletons. The CDR3 runs to 15 residues. The V segment lost 4 bases and the J segment 3 bases; nucleotides outside the gene matches: 5. The V gene's germline CDR1 is MNHEY and CDR2 SVGAGI. The source material was peripheral blood. The V call is TRBV6-5, the J call TRBJ2-7; TRBD1 matches 11 bases. The origin of this receptor is a man aged 50 to 59 with active COVID-19. CDR3 sequence (DNA): TGTGCCAGCAGTTCCCCGGGACAGGGGGACTACGAGCAGTACTTC. Translated, it gives CASSSPGQGDYEQYF.